A selection of T cell receptor beta chains follows, all from one sample in a study of T cell responses to AZD1222 COVID-19 vaccine. TCRdb's copy holds only in-frame clones and misses some; the assay was immunoSEQ multiplex PCR. The data contain some 200,000 clones, roughly nine tenths of them singletons. The material sequenced was peripheral blood, taken 28 days after the second AZD1222 dose. The receptors stem from an adult who received the AZD1222 COVID-19 vaccine. Both conserved end residues are part of each CDR3. Fields, in order: V gene, J gene, D gene, clone size, CDR3 DNA, CDR3 protein. The D gene is left open where the match is weak. Clone size is stated in some rows and not others, as once, few, many or a class when expanded.

v_call: TRBV3-1/TRBV3-2
j_call: TRBJ2-3
d_call: TRBD2
clone_size: once
cdr3_nt: TGTGCCAGCAGCCAAGATCGGGAGGGGAGCACAGATACGCAGTATTTT
cdr3_aa: CASSQDREGSTDTQYF

v_call: TRBV6-5
j_call: TRBJ2-5
d_call: .
clone_size: .
cdr3_nt: TGTGCCAGCAAATTCATCAGCGCCCAAGAGACCCAGTACTTC
cdr3_aa: CASKFISAQETQYF

v_call: TRBV29-1
j_call: TRBJ2-7
d_call: TRBD1
clone_size: once
cdr3_nt: TGCAGCGTTGAAGGGACAGGCTTCTACGAGCAGTACTTC
cdr3_aa: CSVEGTGFYEQYF

v_call: TRBV5-1
j_call: TRBJ2-7
d_call: .
clone_size: .
cdr3_nt: TGCGCCAGCAGCCTGGAATGGGCCGACTCCTACGAGCAGTACTTC
cdr3_aa: CASSLEWADSYEQYF

v_call: TRBV5-1
j_call: TRBJ2-5
d_call: .
clone_size: .
cdr3_nt: TGCGCCAGCAGCTTAGCGACGGGACCCTTTCAAGAGACCCAGTACTTC
cdr3_aa: CASSLATGPFQETQYF

v_call: TRBV7-2
j_call: TRBJ1-6
d_call: .
clone_size: .
cdr3_nt: TGTGCCAGCAGCCTCAGCTCGGGTTTTAATTCACCCCTCCACTTT
cdr3_aa: CASSLSSGFNSPLHF

v_call: TRBV6-5
j_call: TRBJ2-7
d_call: .
clone_size: .
cdr3_nt: TGTGCCAGCAGCTACTCAGGGACTGGACAGCAGTACTTC
cdr3_aa: CASSYSGTGQQYF

v_call: TRBV7-7
j_call: TRBJ2-2
d_call: .
clone_size: .
cdr3_nt: TGTGCTAGCAGTAAGGATAACACCGGGGAGCTGTTTTTT
cdr3_aa: CASSKDNTGELFF

v_call: TRBV7-2
j_call: TRBJ2-7
d_call: TRBD1
clone_size: .
cdr3_nt: TGTGCCAGCAGCTTAGTGGTTACAGGACAGGGGTTCTCCTACGAGCAGTACTTC
cdr3_aa: CASSLVVTGQGFSYEQYF

v_call: TRBV28
j_call: TRBJ2-1
d_call: .
clone_size: .
cdr3_nt: TGTGCCAGCGCAAAGGGGGGAGAAATTTGGTCCAGGGGCGCCGGCTGGTCTCAAAATGAGCAGTTCTTC
cdr3_aa: CASAKGGEIWSRGAGWSQNEQFF

v_call: TRBV6-1
j_call: TRBJ1-1
d_call: .
clone_size: .
cdr3_nt: TGTGCCAGCAGTGACCGTGGCAGGGAAGTGAACACTGAAGCTTTCTTT
cdr3_aa: CASSDRGREVNTEAFF

v_call: TRBV5-1
j_call: TRBJ2-3
d_call: TRBD2
clone_size: .
cdr3_nt: TGCGCCAGCAGTAGGTTAGCGGGAGAAGGTGGGCAGTATTTT
cdr3_aa: CASSRLAGEGGQYF

v_call: TRBV6-5
j_call: TRBJ1-1
d_call: .
clone_size: .
cdr3_nt: TGTGCCAGCAGTTACTCGAAGCGGGGGATCAGCACTGAAGCTTTCTTT
cdr3_aa: CASSYSKRGISTEAFF

v_call: TRBV5-4
j_call: TRBJ2-3
d_call: .
clone_size: .
cdr3_nt: TGTGCCAGCAGCTTGAGCCATAGGGCCACAGATACGCAGTATTTT
cdr3_aa: CASSLSHRATDTQYF

v_call: TRBV7-9
j_call: TRBJ2-1
d_call: .
clone_size: .
cdr3_nt: TGTGCCAGCAGCTTAGTGGCGCTCGGGAATGAGCAGTTCTTC
cdr3_aa: CASSLVALGNEQFF

v_call: TRBV12-3/TRBV12-4
j_call: TRBJ1-5
d_call: .
clone_size: .
cdr3_nt: TGTGCCAGCAGGGAGAGGGATCAGCCCCAGCATTTT
cdr3_aa: CASRERDQPQHF

v_call: TRBV7-9
j_call: TRBJ2-1
d_call: TRBD1
clone_size: .
cdr3_nt: TGTGCCAGCAGCCCTATCGACAGGGGAACCTACAATGAGCAGTTCTTC
cdr3_aa: CASSPIDRGTYNEQFF

v_call: TRBV19
j_call: TRBJ1-5
d_call: TRBD1
clone_size: .
cdr3_nt: TGTGCCAGTAGTAGCACAGGGGGAAAAGGCAATCAGCCCCAGCATTTT
cdr3_aa: CASSSTGGKGNQPQHF

v_call: TRBV5-1
j_call: TRBJ2-3
d_call: .
clone_size: .
cdr3_nt: TGCGCCAGCAGCTTGGTAGTGCGGAACACAGATACGCAGTATTTT
cdr3_aa: CASSLVVRNTDTQYF

v_call: TRBV28
j_call: TRBJ2-7
d_call: .
clone_size: .
cdr3_nt: TGTGCCAGCAGTTTGGAGGGGTCGGGGTACGAGCAGTACTTC
cdr3_aa: CASSLEGSGYEQYF

v_call: TRBV14
j_call: TRBJ1-3
d_call: .
clone_size: .
cdr3_nt: TGTGCCAGCAGCCAGGCCAGCGGAAACACCATATATTTT
cdr3_aa: CASSQASGNTIYF

v_call: TRBV7-2
j_call: TRBJ2-5
d_call: .
clone_size: .
cdr3_nt: TGTGCCAGCAGCCAAGGACTACAGGGAGAGACCCAGTACTTC
cdr3_aa: CASSQGLQGETQYF

v_call: TRBV7-2
j_call: TRBJ2-3
d_call: .
clone_size: .
cdr3_nt: TGTGCCAGCAGCTCCCAGCTTCCAGATACGCAGTATTTT
cdr3_aa: CASSSQLPDTQYF

v_call: TRBV30
j_call: TRBJ1-1
d_call: .
clone_size: .
cdr3_nt: TGTGCCTGGAGGGGACGGGTGATATTGAACACTGAAGCTTTCTTT
cdr3_aa: CAWRGRVILNTEAFF

v_call: TRBV4-1
j_call: TRBJ2-2
d_call: TRBD1
clone_size: once
cdr3_nt: TGCGCCAGCAGCCAGGGACAGGGGGCCGGGGAGCTGTTTTTT
cdr3_aa: CASSQGQGAGELFF

v_call: TRBV15
j_call: TRBJ2-7
d_call: TRBD2
clone_size: few
cdr3_nt: TGTGCCACCAGCAGAAATCTAGCGGGAGTTTCCGAGCAGTACTTC
cdr3_aa: CATSRNLAGVSEQYF

v_call: TRBV10-2
j_call: TRBJ2-7
d_call: .
clone_size: .
cdr3_nt: TGCGCCAGCATAGACCCAGCGGAGCTCGTTTACGAGCAGTACTTC
cdr3_aa: CASIDPAELVYEQYF

v_call: TRBV7-2
j_call: TRBJ2-2
d_call: .
clone_size: .
cdr3_nt: TGTGCCAGCAGCTTCCGTACGCCCTTTACCGGGGAGCTGTTTTTT
cdr3_aa: CASSFRTPFTGELFF

v_call: TRBV9
j_call: TRBJ1-1
d_call: .
clone_size: .
cdr3_nt: TGTGCCAGCAGCAATAAGCTACAGGGAGGGAACACTGAAGCTTTCTTT
cdr3_aa: CASSNKLQGGNTEAFF

v_call: TRBV6-2/TRBV6-3
j_call: TRBJ2-1
d_call: .
clone_size: .
cdr3_nt: TGTGCCAGCAGTCTACCCTACAATGAGCAGTTCTTC
cdr3_aa: CASSLPYNEQFF

v_call: TRBV5-4
j_call: TRBJ2-7
d_call: .
clone_size: .
cdr3_nt: TGTGCCAGCAGCCCGAGGAGTAGCTACGAGCAGTACTTC
cdr3_aa: CASSPRSSYEQYF

v_call: TRBV12-5
j_call: TRBJ2-1
d_call: TRBD1
clone_size: .
cdr3_nt: TGTGCTAGTGGCAACGAGGACAGGGGCAATGAGCAGTTCTTC
cdr3_aa: CASGNEDRGNEQFF

v_call: TRBV5-4
j_call: TRBJ2-5
d_call: .
clone_size: .
cdr3_nt: TGTGCCAGCAGCTTGGCCAGAGAGACCCAGTACTTC
cdr3_aa: CASSLARETQYF

v_call: TRBV4-1
j_call: TRBJ1-2
d_call: .
clone_size: .
cdr3_nt: TGCGCCAGCAGCCAAGACCCGGGACTCTATGGCTACACCTTC
cdr3_aa: CASSQDPGLYGYTF

v_call: TRBV5-1
j_call: TRBJ2-1
d_call: .
clone_size: .
cdr3_nt: TGCGCCAGCAGCTTGAGTCTGTCTTACAATGAGCAGTTCTTC
cdr3_aa: CASSLSLSYNEQFF

v_call: TRBV14
j_call: TRBJ2-7
d_call: .
clone_size: .
cdr3_nt: TGTGCCAGCAGCCAAGTACCAGGGAGTGGTTACGAGCAGTACTTC
cdr3_aa: CASSQVPGSGYEQYF

v_call: TRBV28
j_call: TRBJ2-5
d_call: TRBD2
clone_size: .
cdr3_nt: TGTGCCAGCAGTAGGACTAGCGGCCACCAAGAGACCCAGTACTTC
cdr3_aa: CASSRTSGHQETQYF

v_call: TRBV12-3/TRBV12-4
j_call: TRBJ2-1
d_call: .
clone_size: once
cdr3_nt: TGTGCCAGCAGTTGGGGACTCCGCAATGAGCAGTTCTTC
cdr3_aa: CASSWGLRNEQFF

v_call: TRBV19
j_call: TRBJ2-1
d_call: TRBD2
clone_size: once
cdr3_nt: TGTGCCAGTAGTATTTCTAGCGGGAACAATGAGCAGTTCTTC
cdr3_aa: CASSISSGNNEQFF

v_call: TRBV18
j_call: TRBJ2-1
d_call: TRBD1
clone_size: .
cdr3_nt: TGTGCCAGCTCGACCGGGACAGGGAACTACAATGAGCAGTTCTTC
cdr3_aa: CASSTGTGNYNEQFF

v_call: TRBV19
j_call: TRBJ2-7
d_call: .
clone_size: .
cdr3_nt: TGTGCCAGTAGTCCTGGTACGGTGGGGATTTACGAGCAGTACTTC
cdr3_aa: CASSPGTVGIYEQYF

v_call: TRBV24-1
j_call: TRBJ2-5
d_call: .
clone_size: once
cdr3_nt: TGTGCCACGAGCGGCGGCAAGCAAGAGACCCAGTACTTC
cdr3_aa: CATSGGKQETQYF

v_call: TRBV29-1
j_call: TRBJ2-3
d_call: .
clone_size: .
cdr3_nt: TGCAGCGTTAGGGTGCCCAGGGGGGGAGATACGCAGTATTTT
cdr3_aa: CSVRVPRGGDTQYF

v_call: TRBV5-4
j_call: TRBJ2-2
d_call: TRBD2
clone_size: few
cdr3_nt: TGTGCCAGCAGCTTTGCGGGAGTACGGGGCACCGGGGAGCTGTTTTTT
cdr3_aa: CASSFAGVRGTGELFF